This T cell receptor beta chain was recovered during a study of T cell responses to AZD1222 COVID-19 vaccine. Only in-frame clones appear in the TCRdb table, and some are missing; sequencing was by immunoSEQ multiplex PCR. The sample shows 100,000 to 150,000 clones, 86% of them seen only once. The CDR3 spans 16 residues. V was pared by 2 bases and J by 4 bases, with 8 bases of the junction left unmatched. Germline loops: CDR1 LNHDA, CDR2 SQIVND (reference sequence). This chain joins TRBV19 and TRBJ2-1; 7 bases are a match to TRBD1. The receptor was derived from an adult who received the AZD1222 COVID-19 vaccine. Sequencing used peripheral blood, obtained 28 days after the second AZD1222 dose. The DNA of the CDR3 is TGTGCCAGTAGTATATCGGCCAGGGGGTTTTACAATGAGCAGTTCTTC. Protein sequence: CASSISARGFYNEQFF. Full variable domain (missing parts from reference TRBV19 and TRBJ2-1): DGGITQSPKYLFRKEGQNVTLSCEQNLNHDAMYWYRQDPGQGLRLIYYSQIVNDFQKGDIAEGYSVSREKKESFPLTVTSAQKNPTAFYLCASSISARGFYNEQFFGPGTRLTVL.